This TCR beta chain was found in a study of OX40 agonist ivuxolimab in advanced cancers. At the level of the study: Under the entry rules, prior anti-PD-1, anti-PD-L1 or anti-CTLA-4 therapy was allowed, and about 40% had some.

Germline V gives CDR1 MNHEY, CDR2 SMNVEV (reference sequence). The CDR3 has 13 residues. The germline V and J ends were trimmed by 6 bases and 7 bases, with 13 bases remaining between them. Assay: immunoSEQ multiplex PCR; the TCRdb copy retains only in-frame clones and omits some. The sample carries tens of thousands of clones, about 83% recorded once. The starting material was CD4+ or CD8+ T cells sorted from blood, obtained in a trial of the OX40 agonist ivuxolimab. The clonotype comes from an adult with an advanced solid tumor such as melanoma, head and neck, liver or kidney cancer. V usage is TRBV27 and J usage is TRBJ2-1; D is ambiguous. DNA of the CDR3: TGTGCCAGCAGGCTACATGAAACAAATGAGCAGTTCTTC. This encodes CASRLHETNEQFF.